The 14 T cell receptor beta chains below were found in one sample sequenced in a study of tumor and adjacent non-tumor tissue in lung cancer. Three rounds of nested PCR, following a modified ARM-PCR protocol, produced the TCRbeta library. TCRdb reprocessed the multiplex PCR reads via MiXCR and lists one record per CDR3 protein. The sample consists of 60,000 to 95,000 distinct CDR3 sequences, under 85% of them appearing once. No cell sorting was done before RNA was extracted from the tissue. Sequencing was done on a sample of lung tumor tissue. The origin of the receptors is a woman in her forties or fifties with non-small cell lung cancer.

On this clonotype itself: A junction boundary mismatches the germline segment, possibly from a read error. The rearrangement joins TRBV4-2 to TRBJ2-2, with 10 bases identical to TRBD2. The CDR3 has 17 residues. Germline loops: CDR1 LGHNA, CDR2 YNFKEQ. CDR3 DNA sequence: TGTGCCATCAGCCAAGGGGGAACTAGCGGGAAAACCGGGGAGCTGTTTTTT. Translated: CAISQGGTSGKTGELFF.

Turning to this clonotype: The junction differs from germline at one of its ends, possibly a read error. This chain joins TRBV20-1 and TRBJ2-3; TRBD2 might be the D (5 bases). Germline assignment: CDR1 DFQATT and CDR2 SNEGSKA (reference sequence). The CDR3 has 17 amino acids. The CDR3 DNA is TGCAGTGCTAGTTCTGGTTGGACCAGCGGCACCACAAATACGCAGTATTTT. As protein: CSASSGWTSGTTNTQYF.

Concerning this clonotype: One end of the junction varies from germline; a read error may be responsible. This chain connects TRBV11-2 to TRBJ1-2; unclear D gene. CDR1 and CDR2 (germline): SGHAT, FQNNGV. The CDR3 spans 15 residues. DNA of the CDR3: TGTGCCATCAGCTTAGAGGCAGCTTCGCCCTATGGCTACACCTTT. This sequence encodes CAISLEAASPYGYTF.

Comments on this clonotype: Its ends do not fully match the called genes, so a read error is possible. The gene calls are TRBV6-1 and TRBJ2-7; unclear D gene. CDR3 size: 9 residues. The germline CDR1 and CDR2 sequences are MNHNS and SASEGT. The CDR3 loop is CASNNEQYF. In DNA, the CDR3 is TGTGCCAGCAACAACGAGCAGTATTTC.

This clonotype appeared many times. V usage is TRBV6-5 and J usage is TRBJ2-7; perhaps TRBD1 as D (5 bases). Deletions cut 1 base from V and 6 bases from J, with 19 bases between. Germline V gene lookup returns CDR1 MNHEY and CDR2 SVGAGI. The CDR3 is 16 residues long. The CDR3 is CASSYFTRDPLTEQYF. The CDR3 DNA reads as TGTGCCAGCAGTTACTTTACCAGGGATCCTCTCACCGAGCAGTACTTC.

Worth noting for this clonotype: Since no conserved phenylalanine or tryptophan closes the CDR3, a read error is the likely cause. The V call is TRBV11-2, the J call TRBJ2-3; TRBD2 aligns across 9 bases. Germline loops: CDR1 SGHAT, CDR2 FQNNGV. This CDR3 comprises 15 residues. The CDR3 reads CASSFGGREIDTQYY. The CDR3 bases are TGTGCCAGTAGCTTCGGCGGGAGGGAAATAGATACGCAGTATTAT.

This chain joins TRBV11-1 and TRBJ2-7, with D perhaps matching TRBD2 (5 bases). Looked up from germline, CDR1 is SGHAT and CDR2 is FQDESV (reference sequence). The CDR3 sequence is 12 residues long. V was shortened by 5 bases and J by 3 bases, with 8 bases between the two germline ends. This CDR3 reads CASSPDYYEQYF. In DNA, the CDR3 is TGTGCCAGCAGCCCCGACTACTACGAGCAGTACTTC.

A word on this clonotype: This may be a read error: a much more frequent sequence differs by one nucleotide. The V and J genes are TRBV28 and TRBJ2-1; no definite D call. V was shortened by 4 bases and J by 4 bases, with 17 bases between the two germline ends. The CDR3 spans 16 residues. From germline, CDR1 is MDHEN and CDR2 SYDVKM. This CDR3 is CASSSPKWQKYNEQFF. In DNA form, the CDR3 reads TGTGCCAGCAGTTCTCCCAAGTGGCAGAAGTACAATGAGCAGTTCTTC.

Details on this clonotype: This may be a read error, as it is one base from a much larger clone. The chain uses TRBV6-5 and TRBJ2-5, with TRBD2 matching 11 bases. Germline lookup yields CDR1 MNHEY and CDR2 SVGAGI. The CDR3 length is 14 residues. The trim removed 6 bases at V and 7 bases at J, leaving 7 bases unmatched. CDR3 region: CASRLAGEVGTQYF. CDR3 DNA sequence: TGTGCCAGCAGACTAGCGGGAGAAGTGGGGACCCAGTACTTC.

Of note for this clonotype: This could be a read error, since a much larger clone is one nucleotide away. The rearrangement uses TRBV20-1 and TRBJ1-1, with D hard to call. This CDR3 comprises 13 residues. The germline gives CDR1 DFQATT, CDR2 SNEGSKA (reference sequence). V lost 2 bases and J lost 10, with 17 bases in between. CDR3 nucleotides: TGCAGTGCTAGATGCTCCGGGTCCGAGGGAGCTTTCTTT. Translation: CSARCSGSEGAFF.

Remarks on this clonotype: It is likely a read error, because the conserved phenylalanine at the end of the CDR3 is missing. The chain combines TRBV6-1 with TRBJ2-2; TRBD1 matches at 7 bases. From germline, CDR1 is MNHNS and CDR2 SASEGT. This CDR3 spans 15 amino acids. In DNA form, the CDR3 reads TGTGCTAGCAGTGAAAAAGGGGGCAGTCCCGGGGAGCTGTTTCTT. Amino acid sequence: CASSEKGGSPGELFL.

As regards this clonotype: The final CDR3 position lacks the conserved phenylalanine or tryptophan, pointing to a likely read error. The DNA of the CDR3 is TGTGCCAGGAGGATAGGAGGGGAAGAGACCCAGTACCTC. Its translation: CARRIGGEETQYL. The rearrangement uses TRBV12-3 or TRBV12-4 and TRBJ2-5, with D possibly being TRBD2 (6 bases). CDR3 length equals 13 residues. Trimming removed 9 bases from V and 3 bases from J, with 14 bases in between.

V gene TRBV24-1 combines with J gene TRBJ2-1; D assignment may be TRBD1 or TRBD2 (5 bases each). Germline assignment: CDR1 KGHDR and CDR2 SFDVKD. The CDR3 runs to 14 residues. V lost 4 bases, J lost 12 bases, and 18 bases lay in between. CDR3: CATSDSLVGDGQFF. In nucleotides, the CDR3 is TGTGCCACCAGTGACTCACTAGTGGGGGATGGGCAGTTCTTC.

Regarding this clonotype: One end of the junction varies from germline; a read error may be responsible. The chain has TRBV4-2 and TRBJ1-5; D gene ambiguous. The length of the CDR3 is 15 residues. The germline CDR1 and CDR2 sequences are LGHNA and YNFKEQ. The CDR3 loop is CANSQIQDGNQPQHF. CDR3 bases: TGTGCCAACAGCCAAATCCAGGACGGCAATCAGCCCCAGCATTTT.